Described below is a single T cell receptor beta chain sequence and its context. Its antigen remains unknown. The CDR3 length is 17 residues. The ends lost 2 bases at V and 1 base at J; junction bases unmatched: 2. Germline CDR1 reads MNHEY; CDR2 reads SVGAGI. These data originate in a study of response to subunit inactivated influenza vaccine. Study-level points and caveats: The authors proposed limited new T cell recruitment per seasonal influenza vaccination.

TCRdb reprocessed the RT-PCR reads with MiXCR, giving one entry per CDR3 protein. This table holds fewer than 250,000 distinct CDR3 sequences, 14% found once. This TCR derives from a man between 45 and 60 years old who received an inactivated influenza vaccine. This sample comprised CD8+ T cells sorted from PBMCs, obtained 5 days after vaccination. The gene calls are TRBV6-5 and TRBJ2-1, with 13 nucleotides matching TRBD2. The CDR3 here is CASSYTSGGGSYNEQFF. The DNA of the CDR3 is TGTGCCAGCAGTTACACTAGCGGGGGGGGGTCCTACAATGAGCAGTTCTTC.